This TCR beta chain is drawn from a study of cytomegalovirus exposure and HLA in healthy donors. CDR1 is MNHNY and CDR2 is SVGAGI in the germline V gene (reference sequence). CDR3 length: 14 residues. V was clipped by 6 bases and J by 0 bases, with 12 bases between them. Study findings and constraints: The authors enumerated some 170 TCR beta chains as linked to cytomegalovirus.

Note on this clone: What it recognizes is unknown.

The PCR ran on 60 Vbeta and 13 Jbeta primers. The table came from immunoSEQ multiplex PCR; TCRdb's copy has only in-frame clones and leaves some out. Reported are 200,000 to 250,000 clones; the ten largest clones contain less than 1%. Sequenced material: PBMCs. The gene calls are TRBV6-6 and TRBJ2-7, with D hard to call. The receptor comes from a young woman in good health and CMV-seropositive. In nucleotides, the CDR3 is TGTGCCAGCAGGACCGACAAATTCTCCTACGAGCAGTACTTC. Encoded protein: CASRTDKFSYEQYF.